This TCR beta chain came from a study of cytotoxic CD8 clonotypes in ibrutinib-treated CLL. Study-level background: Response samples were taken after a median about 12 months of treatment, range 6 to 36.

Data came from immunoSEQ multiplex PCR; TCRdb stores just in-frame clones and leaves some out. This sample yields over 200,000 clones, of which roughly three quarters are seen a single time; 5.9% belongs to the top ten. The V gene's germline CDR1 is LNHDA and CDR2 SQIVND (reference sequence). CDR3 size: 13 residues. Trimming removed 2 bases from V and 0 bases from J, with 4 bases in between. This sequence was found in a human donor with chronic lymphocytic leukemia. The J gene is TRBJ1-1, the V gene TRBV19, with D unclear. The sample in question was PBMCs, obtained after 12 months of ibrutinib treatment. This chain's CDR3 is CASSIQMNTEAFF. CDR3 DNA sequence: TGTGCCAGTAGTATACAGATGAACACTGAAGCTTTCTTT.